The next 28 T cell receptor beta chains were all read from a single sample in a study of shared clonotypes between healthy human individuals. CD45RO negativity and positive selection for CCR7 defined naive CD8 cells, a population that excluded terminally differentiated effector memory CD45RA+ cells. Only in-frame clones appear in the TCRdb table, and some are missing; sequencing was by immunoSEQ multiplex PCR. Of roughly 2.1 million clones in the sample, about 93% were seen once. Source material: naive CD8+ T cells from PBMCs. The receptors shown here come from a man between 18 and 29 years old in good health. Some clones in this sample may be carry-over from other donors' samples.

The V call is TRBV29-1, the J call TRBJ2-1, with 7 nucleotides matching TRBD2. Germline V gives CDR1 SQVTM, CDR2 ANQGSEA. V dropped 2 bases and J dropped 2; count of bases not matched to a gene: 3. This CDR3 is 14 amino acids long. The CDR3 DNA reads TGCAGCGTTGAATCCGGGAGGACCTACAATGAGCAGTTCTTC. Translated, it gives CSVESGRTYNEQFF.

The gene calls are TRBV28 and TRBJ2-3; maybe TRBD2 (5 bases). CDR3 length equals 15 residues. The germline V and J ends were trimmed by 7 bases and 0 bases, with 14 bases remaining between them. The germline V gene has CDR1 MDHEN and CDR2 SYDVKM. CDR3 loop: CASTGLAVSTDTQYF. The DNA of the CDR3 is TGTGCCAGCACTGGACTGGCGGTGAGCACAGATACGCAGTATTTT. The variable domain in full, completed from reference TRBV28 and TRBJ2-3, reads DVKVTQSSRYLVKRTGEKVFLECVQDMDHENMFWYRQDPGLGLRLIYFSYDVKMKEKGDIPEGYSVSREKKERFSLILESASTNQTSMYLCASTGLAVSTDTQYFGPGTRLTVL.

The chain links TRBV11-2 to TRBJ1-1; the D gene is possibly TRBD1 (6 bases). Germline CDR1 SGHAT, CDR2 FQNNGV. V lost 4 bases, J lost 0 bases, and 21 bases lay in between. The CDR3 totals 18 residues. The CDR3 DNA reads TGTGCCAGCAGCTCCCAGCCCAAAAACAGGGAGATGAACACTGAAGCTTTCTTT. This translates into CASSSQPKNREMNTEAFF.

The chain recombines TRBV9 with TRBJ1-2; the match to TRBD1 covers 9 bases. The CDR3 contains 15 residues. V dropped 3 bases and J dropped 4; count of bases not matched to a gene: 7. Per the germline V gene, CDR1 is SGDLS and CDR2 is YYNGEE. The CDR3, as DNA: TGTGCCAGCAGCGGTAACAGGGGGCTTAGCTATGGCTACACCTTC. Translation: CASSGNRGLSYGYTF.

V gene TRBV19 combines with J gene TRBJ2-7, with D tentatively TRBD2 (5 bases). Germline assignment: CDR1 LNHDA and CDR2 SQIVND (reference sequence). CDR3 size: 13 residues. The V end lost 1 base, the J end lost 7 bases, and 11 bases lay between the germline ends. The CDR3 nucleotides read TGTGCCAGTAGTATAGTGATTACGGGGGAGCAGTACTTC. Translating gives CASSIVITGEQYF.

The chain uses TRBV28 and TRBJ2-7; 10 bases line up with TRBD2. Germline CDR1 is MDHEN and CDR2 is SYDVKM. The CDR3 runs 13 residues. With 10 bases clipped from V and 3 bases from J, the junction kept 6 bases outside the gene matches. CDR3 region: CATTLAGDYEQYF. CDR3 DNA: TGTGCCACCACTCTAGCGGGAGACTACGAGCAGTACTTC.

V usage is TRBV9 and J usage is TRBJ2-1, with D tentatively TRBD2 (6 bases). Germline CDR1 reads SGDLS; CDR2 reads YYNGEE. The CDR3 contains 18 residues. The V end lost 0 bases, the J end lost 5 bases, and 21 bases lay between the germline ends. This CDR3 reads CASSVGQEFRTTHNEQFF. In DNA, the CDR3 is TGTGCCAGCAGCGTAGGGCAGGAGTTCCGGACTACTCACAATGAGCAGTTCTTC.

The chain uses TRBV7-6 and TRBJ1-1, with TRBD1 identical over 7 bases. The junction had 7 bases not matched to a gene; V was cut back by 5 bases and J by 1 base. Germline V gene data show CDR1 as SGHVS and CDR2 as FNYEAQ. CDR3 length equals 15 residues. The CDR3 nucleotides are TGTGCCAGCAGCCAAACGACAGGGACGAACACTGAAGCTTTCTTT. As protein: CASSQTTGTNTEAFF.

The V and J genes are TRBV4-3 and TRBJ2-7, with TRBD1 matching over 7 bases. The CDR3 is 14 residues long. Trimming removed 4 bases from V and 0 bases from J; junction bases left unmatched: 3. Germline loops: CDR1 LGHNA, CDR2 YSLEER. CDR3 in amino acids: CASSPGQISYEQYF. The CDR3, as DNA: TGCGCCAGCAGCCCGGGACAGATCTCCTACGAGCAGTACTTC.

The chain employs TRBV27 and TRBJ2-7; D perhaps matches TRBD2 (6 bases). This CDR3 region has 14 residues. V gave up 5 bases and J gave up 3 bases, with 14 bases separating them. CDR1 and CDR2 (germline): MNHEY, SMNVEV (reference sequence). CDR3 sequence reads: CASSPGRLVYEQYF. CDR3 coding DNA: TGTGCCAGCAGTCCAGGGCGACTAGTCTACGAGCAGTACTTC.

The CDR3 DNA is TGTGCCAGCAGTGAAGTCAGGTACAGCACTGAAGCTTTCTTT. This translates into CASSEVRYSTEAFF. This chain links TRBV6-1 with TRBJ1-1; D is undetermined. This CDR3 has 14 residues. The V gene lost 1 base and the J gene lost 4 bases, with 10 bases spanning the gap. Germline lookup yields CDR1 MNHNS and CDR2 SASEGT.

The V call is TRBV7-9, the J call TRBJ2-2; D unresolved. Germline V gene sequence: CDR1 SEHNR, CDR2 FQNEAQ (reference sequence). This CDR3 has 15 residues. Trimming removed 5 bases from V and 1 base from J, with 11 bases in between. The CDR3 sequence is CASSPLPGNTGELFF. CDR3 sequence (DNA): TGTGCCAGCAGCCCGCTCCCCGGGAACACCGGGGAGCTGTTTTTT. Full variable domain (outside the CDR3, taken from reference TRBV7-9 and TRBJ2-2): DTGVSQNPRHKITKRGQNVTFRCDPISEHNRLYWYRQTLGQGPEFLTYFQNEAQLEKSRLLSDRFSAERPKGSFSTLEIQRTEQGDSAMYLCASSPLPGNTGELFFGEGSRLTVL.

The chain joins TRBV6-6 to TRBJ1-1, with D unresolved. CDR3 length: 16 residues. Trimming removed 0 bases at V and 1 base at J, with 12 bases between. Germline lookup yields CDR1 MNHNY and CDR2 SVGAGI (reference sequence). Here the CDR3 reads CASSYSGTPGNTEAFF. The CDR3 coding sequence is TGTGCCAGCAGTTACTCCGGAACTCCGGGGAACACTGAAGCTTTCTTT.

The chain recombines TRBV29-1 with TRBJ1-3, with D unclear. CDR1 is SQVTM and CDR2 is ANQGSEA in the germline V gene. V gave up 6 bases and J gave up 6 bases, with 12 bases separating them. The CDR3 runs to 12 residues. As DNA, the CDR3 is TGCAGCGTCGGAGGTGGGGAAAACACCATATATTTT. Its translation: CSVGGGENTIYF.

The rearrangement links TRBV18 to TRBJ2-1; D is unclear. The germline gives CDR1 KGHSH, CDR2 LQKENI. The CDR3 consists of 16 residues. With 3 bases removed from V and 6 bases from J, the gap between germline ends came to 18 bases. The CDR3 spells CASSPPSGVPTNEQFF. CDR3 nucleotides: TGTGCCAGCTCACCCCCTTCCGGAGTCCCAACCAATGAGCAGTTCTTC.

V is TRBV6-5 and J is TRBJ1-1, with no clear D. The CDR3 contains 14 residues. The germline V gene encodes CDR1 MNHEY and CDR2 SVGAGI. Deletions cut 2 bases from V and 5 bases from J, with 12 bases between. CDR3 nucleotide sequence: TGTGCCAGCAGTTACGCAACTAGGAGGACTGAAGCTTTCTTT. It codes for CASSYATRRTEAFF.

This chain connects TRBV27 to TRBJ2-5; unclear D gene. The CDR3 runs to 13 residues. Trimming pared 4 bases from V and 0 bases from J, leaving 6 bases between. Germline V gives CDR1 MNHEY, CDR2 SMNVEV (reference sequence). The CDR3 loop is CASSSLYQETQYF. In DNA form, the CDR3 reads TGTGCCAGCAGTTCATTGTACCAAGAGACCCAGTACTTC.

With regard to this clone: Other nucleotide sequences from this sample produce the same CDR3. The genes are TRBV28 and TRBJ1-5; D unclear. The V and J ends lost 3 bases and 0 bases respectively, with 9 bases between them. Germline V lookup: CDR1 MDHEN, CDR2 SYDVKM. This CDR3 has 15 amino acids. Here the CDR3 reads CASSFLAGSNQPQHF. The CDR3 bases are TGTGCCAGCAGTTTTCTCGCAGGTAGCAATCAGCCCCAGCATTTT.

This rearrangement joins TRBV14 to TRBJ1-2; D is possibly TRBD1 (6 bases). The CDR3 has 13 residues. Germline loops: CDR1 SGHDN, CDR2 FVKESK. V gave up 4 bases and J gave up 5 bases, with 11 bases separating them. In nucleotides, the CDR3 is TGTGCCAGCAGCCGAGGGGGTTCATATGGCTACACCTTC. It yields the protein CASSRGGSYGYTF.

This chain joins TRBV11-1 and TRBJ1-2; 9 bases map to TRBD1. The junction had 5 bases not matched to a gene; V was cut back by 5 bases and J by 4 bases. CDR1 and CDR2 from the germline V gene are SGHAT and FQDESV (reference sequence). This CDR3 spans 14 amino acids. In DNA, the CDR3 is TGTGCCAGCAGCCTCACGACAGGGGGCTATGGCTACACCTTC. Translation gives CASSLTTGGYGYTF.

The chain is built from TRBV6-1 and TRBJ1-2; weak D call: TRBD1 (6 bases). The CDR3 has 15 amino acids. V was clipped by 6 bases and J by 4 bases, with 18 bases between them. Germline V gene data show CDR1 as MNHNS and CDR2 as SASEGT. CDR3 bases: TGTGCCAGCAGACCGCCGGGGGGCAGAGGCTATGGCTACACCTTC. As protein: CASRPPGGRGYGYTF.

This rearrangement joins TRBV7-2 to TRBJ1-3; 8 nucleotides match TRBD1. J gave up 4 bases and V 4 bases, and 6 bases lay outside the gene matches. The CDR3 is made up of 15 amino acids. Looked up from germline, CDR1 is SGHTA and CDR2 is FQGNSA. The CDR3 DNA follows: TGTGCCAGCAGCTCCAGGGGGCTCGGAGGAAACACCATATATTTT. Translating it yields CASSSRGLGGNTIYF. Based on the CDR3 plus reference TRBV7-2 and TRBJ1-3, the full variable domain is GAGVSQSPSNKVTEKGKDVELRCDPISGHTALYWYRQSLGQGLEFLIYFQGNSAPDKSGLPSDRFSAERTGGSVSTLTIQRTQQEDSAVYLCASSSRGLGGNTIYFGEGSWLTVV.

This rearrangement joins TRBV4-3 to TRBJ1-4; 7 nucleotides align to TRBD1. The CDR3 is 14 residues long. J lost 4 bases, V lost 5 bases, and 4 bases had no gene match. The germline CDR1 and CDR2 sequences are LGHNA and YSLEER. The chain's CDR3 is CASSSRDSNEKLFF. The CDR3 DNA reads TGCGCCAGCAGCTCCCGGGACAGTAATGAAAAACTGTTTTTT.

The V and J genes are TRBV27 and TRBJ1-5, with D uncertain. Between the trimmed V and J ends, which lost 7 bases and 0 bases, there was a span of 13 bases. This CDR3 region has 15 residues. The germline V gene has CDR1 MNHEY and CDR2 SMNVEV (reference sequence). CDR3 bases: TGTGCCAGCAATCCACACCTTTATAGCAATCAGCCCCAGCATTTT. It codes for CASNPHLYSNQPQHF.

The V and J genes are TRBV28 and TRBJ2-7; D unclear. Germline-derived CDR1 and CDR2 are MDHEN and SYDVKM. This CDR3 comprises 15 residues. V shed 4 bases and J shed 3 bases, with 16 bases lying between them. CDR3 in amino acids: CASSSWSESVYEQYF. DNA of the CDR3: TGTGCCAGCAGTTCGTGGTCAGAGTCGGTCTACGAGCAGTACTTC.

CDR3 in amino acids: CASSTTGHGLGAEQYF. CDR3 DNA: TGTGCCAGCAGTACCACGGGACACGGACTGGGTGCCGAGCAGTACTTC. The chain joins TRBV2 to TRBJ2-7; a possible D gene is TRBD1 (6 bases). The CDR3 has 16 residues. V was clipped by 5 bases and J by 6 bases, with 23 bases between them. Germline V CDR1 and CDR2: SNHLY, FYNNEI.

The rearrangement links TRBV6-5 to TRBJ1-1; no firm D call. Germline lookup yields CDR1 MNHEY and CDR2 SVGAGI. Trimming shortened V by 6 bases and J by 7 bases, and 9 bases separated the two germline ends. This CDR3 spans 11 amino acids. The CDR3 reads CASRRGREAFF. The CDR3 region has the DNA TGTGCCAGCAGGCGGGGTCGTGAAGCTTTCTTT.

V usage is TRBV9 and J usage is TRBJ1-1; 7 bases are shared with TRBD1. V dropped 3 bases and J dropped 2; count of bases not matched to a gene: 7. CDR3 size: 15 residues. The germline V gene encodes CDR1 SGDLS and CDR2 YYNGEE. The CDR3 bases are TGTGCCAGCAGCGGAAAGACAGGGCCCAACACTGAAGCTTTCTTT. The encoded protein is CASSGKTGPNTEAFF.